The rows below give T cell receptor beta chains drawn from one sample of a study of cytomegalovirus exposure and HLA in healthy donors. Data came from immunoSEQ multiplex PCR; TCRdb stores just in-frame clones and leaves some out. Among about 190,000 clones listed, around 88% were seen once. The specimen sequenced was PBMCs. The receptors shown here come from a woman aged 25 to 39 in good health and CMV-seronegative. The CDR3 runs from the conserved cysteine through the conserved F or W. A D gene is named only where the DNA matches it firmly.

TRBJ2-7	TRBD1	TRBV10-3	CAISEPARGRNSYEQYF
TRBJ2-3	-	TRBV5-8	CASSLEGVGGPTDTQYF
TRBJ2-3	-	TRBV7-9	CASSSAQGTDTQYF
TRBJ2-1	-	TRBV5-6	CASSSVTDEDEQFF
TRBJ1-2	-	TRBV19	CASSINPGQNLLYGYTF
TRBJ1-5	-	TRBV28	CASSFIGRPDQPQHF
TRBJ2-2	TRBD2	TRBV7-2	CASSLAERGGPTGELFF
TRBJ1-2	-	TRBV19	CASSIRGYGYTF
TRBJ2-3	TRBD2	TRBV5-1	CASSWGAGPSGDTQYF
TRBJ2-5	TRBD1	TRBV7-7	CASSQDREETQYF
TRBJ2-7	-	TRBV7-8	CASSPHTYEQYF
TRBJ1-5	-	TRBV7-2	CASTKLGGSNQPQHF
TRBJ2-5	-	TRBV5-1	CASSSGTRGETQYF
TRBJ2-7	TRBD2	TRBV28	CASSLTPWTSGYEQYF
TRBJ1-1	TRBD1	TRBV29-1	CSVGAGGAYEAFF
TRBJ1-3	-	TRBV5-1	CASSLVGQSSGNTIYF
TRBJ2-2	-	TRBV5-1	CASSVNLLTGELFF
TRBJ2-1	TRBD2	TRBV19	CASSIASGRAREQFF
TRBJ2-3	TRBD2	TRBV27	CASTSGRLGDTQYF
TRBJ1-5	-	TRBV6-1	CASRMFLGEPQPQHF
TRBJ1-2	TRBD1	TRBV5-1	CASSSGQGRYGYTF
TRBJ2-1	TRBD2	TRBV7-9	CASSLVAGNEQFF
TRBJ2-7	-	TRBV7-3	CASSLTGAREQYF
TRBJ2-3	-	TRBV11-2	CASSFSGTDTQYF
TRBJ2-2	TRBD2	TRBV7-2	CASSPRGGRYTGELFF
TRBJ1-2	-	TRBV28	CASYSGIRDGYTF
TRBJ2-2	TRBD2	TRBV11-2	CASSKTPSGLNTGELFF
TRBJ2-1	TRBD2	TRBV9	CASSGLAGGPINEQFF
TRBJ2-3	TRBD2	TRBV13	CASSGSGRHPSTDTQYF
TRBJ2-3	-	TRBV5-8	CASNQFPGRQYF
TRBJ2-7	TRBD2	TRBV7-3	CASSPTGTTSLYEQYF
TRBJ1-1	-	TRBV29-1	CSVLKGFPARNTEAFF
TRBJ2-3	TRBD2	TRBV7-7	CASSPGLAGGDTQYF
TRBJ2-1	-	TRBV6-5	CASSQTGSSYNEQFF
TRBJ2-7	-	TRBV18	CASSLASYEQYF
TRBJ2-7	TRBD2	TRBV5-1	CASSLLAGEYEQYF
TRBJ2-3	TRBD2	TRBV7-2	CASSSRLAGAGTDTQYF
TRBJ2-3	-	TRBV12-2	CASRFPSGSTTDTQYF
TRBJ2-1	TRBD2	TRBV19	CASSTRGGDDEQFF
TRBJ2-1	-	TRBV5-6	CASSPGWGNEQFF
TRBJ2-7	TRBD1	TRBV6-1	CASSEAGTGVYEQYF
TRBJ2-7	-	TRBV15	CATSRDYGAPALYEQYF